Below are 23 T cell receptor beta chains sequenced from a single sample in a study of blood T cell repertoires in COVID-19 (dated by TCRdb to the early 2020s). The library was prepared using the immunoSEQ multiplex PCR assay. TCRdb holds this immuneACCESS table with in-frame rearrangements only. Some clones are missing; in checked studies, unresolved V genes explain under half, and the rest has no known cause. The sample records 170,000 or so clones, around 90% of which are singletons. Jointly, the top ten make up about 9.4% of the sample. Specimen: PBMCs or T cells enriched from blood (not recorded which). These receptor sequences come from a woman under 30 who had recovered from COVID-19.

The gene calls are TRBV15 and TRBJ2-2; TRBD2 is a possible D gene (5 bases). Looked up from germline, CDR1 is LNHNV and CDR2 is YYDKDF (reference sequence). This CDR3 is 16 amino acids long. Between the trimmed V and J ends, which lost 2 bases and 1 base, there was a span of 11 bases. The CDR3 loop is CATSRFEAGNTGELFF. CDR3 sequence (DNA): TGTGCCACCAGCAGATTTGAGGCGGGGAACACCGGGGAGCTGTTTTTT.

V gene TRBV4-3 combines with J gene TRBJ1-5; TRBD1 aligns across 7 bases. Germline lookup yields CDR1 LGHNA and CDR2 YSLEER. The junction had 7 bases not matched to a gene; V was cut back by 1 base and J by 4 bases. The CDR3 spans 16 residues. Here the CDR3 DNA reads TGCGCCAGCAGCCAAGCTGTCGGGACAGATAATCAGCCCCAGCATTTT. Encoded protein: CASSQAVGTDNQPQHF.

This chain joins TRBV5-1 and TRBJ1-2; weak D call: TRBD1 (6 bases). With 4 bases removed from V and 6 bases from J, the gap between germline ends came to 19 bases. The CDR3 extends over 15 amino acids. Germline-derived CDR1 and CDR2 are SGHRS and YFSETQ. CDR3 sequence reads: CASSPGGAVRDGYTF. In DNA form, the CDR3 reads TGCGCCAGCAGCCCGGGGGGGGCAGTTCGGGATGGCTACACCTTC.

The V and J genes are TRBV10-3 and TRBJ2-7, with D maybe TRBD1 (6 bases). This CDR3 region has 12 residues. The V gene's germline CDR1 is ENHRY and CDR2 SYGVKD. The V end was cut by 10 bases, the J end by 5 bases, with 15 bases between. DNA of the CDR3: TGTGCCACGACAGGCTCCGAAAACGAGCAGTACTTC. It encodes CATTGSENEQYF.

The chain carries TRBV5-1 and TRBJ1-2, with TRBD1 identical over 8 bases. The CDR3 loop spans 12 amino acids. Germline V gene data show CDR1 as SGHRS and CDR2 as YFSETQ. V was pared by 7 bases and J by 3 bases, with 2 bases of the junction left unmatched. The CDR3 DNA reads TGCGCCAGCGGACAGGGCGACTATGGCTACACCTTC. Its translation: CASGQGDYGYTF.

J is TRBJ1-2 and V is TRBV29-1, with D perhaps matching TRBD1 (5 bases). Deletions cut 4 bases from V and 7 bases from J, with 10 bases between. Germline V gene lookup returns CDR1 SQVTM and CDR2 ANQGSEA. There are 11 residues in the CDR3. As DNA, the CDR3 is TGCAGCGTTGTAAGGGGTCGTGGCTACACCTTC. The encoded protein is CSVVRGRGYTF.

The chain has TRBV19 and TRBJ1-6, with D uncertain. This CDR3 has 14 residues. V lost 6 bases to trimming and J lost 8 bases, with 14 bases between them. Germline V gene lookup returns CDR1 LNHDA and CDR2 SQIVND (reference sequence). The CDR3 DNA reads as TGTGCCAGTAGGCGGGAGTTAACTGATTCACCCCTCCACTTT. This codes for CASRRELTDSPLHF.

The sample holds one count of this clone. The rearrangement joins TRBV28 to TRBJ1-5; a possible D gene is TRBD1 (6 bases). V was cut by 7 bases and J by 7 bases, with 26 bases left in between. This CDR3 region has 17 residues. Germline-derived CDR1 and CDR2 are MDHEN and SYDVKM. CDR3 residues: CASKVQGFHGAIQPQHF. CDR3 in DNA: TGTGCCAGCAAGGTTCAGGGGTTCCACGGAGCAATCCAGCCCCAGCATTTT. Filled out from reference TRBV28 and TRBJ1-5, the complete variable domain reads DVKVTQSSRYLVKRTGEKVFLECVQDMDHENMFWYRQDPGLGLRLIYFSYDVKMKEKGDIPEGYSVSREKKERFSLILESASTNQTSMYLCASKVQGFHGAIQPQHFGDGTRLSIL.

This clone appeared once. The rearrangement links TRBV11-2 to TRBJ1-1; tentative D call: TRBD1 (5 bases). Germline CDR1 SGHAT, CDR2 FQNNGV. The V end was cut by 3 bases, the J end by 1 base, with 9 bases between. CDR3 length: 14 amino acids. The CDR3 DNA reads TGTGCCAGCAGCTTCGGGGGGGGGAACACTGAAGCTTTCTTT. It encodes CASSFGGGNTEAFF.

This chain uses TRBV28 with TRBJ1-4; maybe TRBD1 (5 bases). Germline V lookup: CDR1 MDHEN, CDR2 SYDVKM. CDR3 length equals 16 residues. V dropped 3 bases and J dropped 2 bases, with 13 bases sitting between them. CDR3 in amino acids: CASSLAGSSTNEKLFF. DNA of the CDR3: TGTGCCAGCAGTTTGGCAGGGTCCTCCACTAATGAAAAACTGTTTTTT.

The chain employs TRBV27 and TRBJ1-1; a weak D match, TRBD1 (5 bases). Germline CDR1 and CDR2: MNHEY and SMNVEV (reference sequence). Trimming took 0 bases from V and 4 from J, leaving 12 bases between them. CDR3 size: 15 residues. In DNA form, the CDR3 reads TGTGCCAGCAGTTTATCTCCCACAGGTTCCACTGAAGCTTTCTTT. It translates to CASSLSPTGSTEAFF.

This rearrangement joins TRBV3-1 (or the pseudogene TRBV3-2) to TRBJ1-1, with a weak D call TRBD1 (5 bases). Trimming took off 1 base at V and 10 bases at J, with 16 bases between the two ends. Looked up from germline, CDR1 is LGHDT and CDR2 is YNNKEL (reference sequence). The CDR3 length is 14 residues. CDR3 in DNA: TGTGCCAGCAGCCAAGCGGGAGAGGGGCGGGGAGCTTTCTTT. This codes for CASSQAGEGRGAFF.

This clone turned up a few times. This chain links TRBV29-1 with TRBJ1-1; the D gene is possibly TRBD1 (5 bases). Trimming stripped 3 bases from V and 4 bases from J, with 12 bases between. Per germline, CDR1 SQVTM and CDR2 ANQGSEA. This CDR3 spans 13 amino acids. CDR3 amino acids: CSVEGGTATEAFF. DNA of the CDR3: TGCAGCGTTGAGGGGGGGACGGCCACTGAAGCTTTCTTT.

The DNA for the CDR3 is TGTGCCAGCAGCGATGGACTAGCGTCCTACAATGAGCAGTTCTTC. It encodes CASSDGLASYNEQFF. This chain links TRBV4-2 with TRBJ2-1; 9 bases align to TRBD2. CDR1 LGHNA and CDR2 YNFKEQ come from the germline V gene. This CDR3 contains 15 residues. V was pared by 5 bases and J by 1 base, with 3 bases of the junction left unmatched.

The V and J genes are TRBV27 and TRBJ1-1, with D possibly TRBD1 on 5 matching bases. Between the trimmed V and J ends, which lost 1 base and 5 bases, there was a span of 11 bases. The CDR3 covers 14 residues. Germline lookup yields CDR1 MNHEY and CDR2 SMNVEV (reference sequence). CDR3 sequence (DNA): TGTGCCAGCAGTTTATTCAGGGTGGGTACTGAAGCTTTCTTT. Amino acids: CASSLFRVGTEAFF.

The CDR3 sequence: CASSLDPSGTGTDTQYF. CDR3 in DNA: TGTGCCAGCAGCTTAGATCCTAGCGGGACCGGCACAGATACGCAGTATTTT. The chain carries TRBV11-2 and TRBJ2-3, with 9 bases that match TRBD2. The CDR3 runs to 17 residues. Germline CDR1 SGHAT, CDR2 FQNNGV. V shed 0 bases and J 1 base; nucleotides not matched to a gene: 5.

This sequence joins TRBV28 and TRBJ1-6; the D gene is possibly TRBD1 (6 bases). The CDR3 sequence is 13 residues long. The germline gives CDR1 MDHEN, CDR2 SYDVKM. CDR3 region: CAGGPGINSPLHF. The CDR3 bases are TGTGCAGGGGGACCGGGGATTAATTCACCCCTCCACTTT. Full variable domain (missing parts from reference TRBV28 and TRBJ1-6): DVKVTQSSRYLVKRTGEKVFLECVQDMDHENMFWYRQDPGLGLRLIYFSYDVKMKEKGDIPEGYSVSREKKERFSLILESASTNQTSMYLCAGGPGINSPLHFGNGTRLTVT.

This rearrangement joins TRBV19 to TRBJ2-2; 7 bases fit TRBD2. Germline lookup yields CDR1 LNHDA and CDR2 SQIVND (reference sequence). This CDR3 has 15 amino acids. J gave up 4 bases and V 7 bases, and 9 bases lay outside the gene matches. The CDR3 sequence is CASTELAEPTGELFF. The CDR3 region has the DNA TGTGCCAGTACCGAGCTAGCGGAACCCACCGGGGAGCTGTTTTTT.

This clone was observed many times. This rearrangement joins TRBV6-1 to TRBJ1-4; 9 bases are a match to TRBD1. V gave up 0 bases and J gave up 8 bases; unmatched junction bases: 7. Germline assignment: CDR1 MNHNS and CDR2 SASEGT. This CDR3 is built from 16 residues. CDR3 region: CASSEAQGTGQEKLFF. In DNA form, the CDR3 reads TGTGCCAGCAGTGAAGCTCAGGGGACAGGGCAAGAAAAACTGTTTTTT.

The CDR3 sequence is CASSGGQGDYNEQFF. The CDR3 nucleotides read TGTGCCAGCAGTGGCGGTCAGGGGGACTACAATGAGCAGTTCTTC. The rearrangement joins TRBV2 to TRBJ2-1, with 7 positions matching TRBD1. Looked up from germline, CDR1 is SNHLY and CDR2 is FYNNEI. This CDR3 comprises 15 residues. The V and J ends lost 4 bases and 3 bases, in that order; junction bases with no gene match: 6.

This chain links TRBV6-5 with TRBJ1-6; no clear D gene. From germline, CDR1 is MNHEY and CDR2 SVGAGI. The V end was cut by 2 bases, the J end by 4 bases, with 12 bases between. This CDR3 is built from 16 residues. The CDR3 DNA reads as TGTGCCAGCAGTTACACCCCAAGCTCGTATAATTCACCCCTCCACTTT. It encodes CASSYTPSSYNSPLHF.

V is TRBV10-3 and J is TRBJ1-2; tentatively, D is TRBD1 (6 bases). Germline V lookup: CDR1 ENHRY, CDR2 SYGVKD. Trimming stripped 0 bases from V and 8 bases from J, with 16 bases between. The CDR3 length is 15 residues. The CDR3: CAISESAQGSWGYTF. The CDR3 DNA reads as TGTGCCATCAGTGAGTCCGCACAGGGATCGTGGGGCTACACCTTC.

The rearrangement links TRBV5-1 to TRBJ2-5, with unresolved D. This CDR3 contains 13 residues. V lost 1 base and J 4 bases, leaving 8 bases between the germline ends. Germline assignment: CDR1 SGHRS and CDR2 YFSETQ. This CDR3 is CASSLRVIETQYF. CDR3 DNA: TGCGCCAGCAGCTTGCGGGTGATAGAGACCCAGTACTTC.